This is a list of T cell receptor beta chains from one sample in a study of cytomegalovirus exposure and HLA in healthy donors. The data were produced by immunoSEQ multiplex PCR, yet TCRdb's version contains in-frame clones alone and is incomplete. The table lists under 200,000 clones, 65% to 90% of them singletons, with 5% to 7% in the top ten. Sequencing was carried out using PBMCs. The source of these receptors is a middle-aged man in good health and CMV-seropositive. Each CDR3 is given with its conserved first and last residue. A D gene is named only where the DNA matches it firmly. The size entry is marked missing in some rows and otherwise reads once, few, many or a size class.

d_call,clone_size,v_call,j_call,cdr3_nt,cdr3_aa
-,-,TRBV5-4,TRBJ2-3,TGTGCCAGCAGCTTGGCCGTGGGGGGAGATACGCAGTATTTT,CASSLAVGGDTQYF
TRBD2,few,TRBV11-2,TRBJ2-2,TGTGCCAGCAGCTCCTGGACTAGCGGGGGCACCGGGGAGCTGTTTTTT,CASSSWTSGGTGELFF
TRBD1,-,TRBV7-2,TRBJ2-4,TGTGCCAGCAGCTACGACAGGGTCAAAAACATTCAGTACTTC,CASSYDRVKNIQYF
TRBD2,-,TRBV5-1,TRBJ2-3,TGCGCCAGCACATTAGCGGGGAGCACAGATACGCAGTATTTT,CASTLAGSTDTQYF
TRBD1,-,TRBV9,TRBJ1-2,TGTGCCAGCAGCCTGAGTGGGGGACAGACTGGCTACACCTTC,CASSLSGGQTGYTF
TRBD1,-,TRBV7-9,TRBJ2-7,TGTGCCAGCAGCTTAGCGCAGGCAGGGGGCAACGAGCAGTACTTC,CASSLAQAGGNEQYF
TRBD2,-,TRBV30,TRBJ2-1,TGTGCCTGGAGTCCCTGGACTAGCGGGAACAATGAGCAGTTCTTC,CAWSPWTSGNNEQFF
-,-,TRBV27,TRBJ2-7,TGTGCCAGCAGTTTAGGAGGCACGGCGGTCTTC,CASSLGGTAVF
-,-,TRBV6-6,TRBJ1-2,TGTGCCAGCAGTTTCCGGGTCGATGTTTTTGGCTACACCTTC,CASSFRVDVFGYTF
TRBD2,once,TRBV5-5,TRBJ2-7,TGTGCCAGCAGCGGAACTAGCGGGGTGATCTCCTACGAGCAGTACTTC,CASSGTSGVISYEQYF
-,-,TRBV18,TRBJ2-7,TGTGCCAGCTCCCAAAAAATTGACAGCTACGAGCAGTACTTC,CASSQKIDSYEQYF
-,few,TRBV5-1,TRBJ1-2,TGCGCCAGCAGCTTGGCCTTGGGGCAGGGTAACTATGGCTACACCTTC,CASSLALGQGNYGYTF
TRBD2,-,TRBV5-1,TRBJ2-1,TGCGCCAGCAGCTCTGGACTAGCGGGGGGTCCTTTGAGCAATGAGCAGTTCTTC,CASSSGLAGGPLSNEQFF
TRBD2,-,TRBV10-2,TRBJ2-2,TGCGCCAGCATAGATGGAGCGGGAGCGAATACCGGGGAGCTGTTTTTT,CASIDGAGANTGELFF
TRBD2,once,TRBV6-5,TRBJ2-1,TGTGCCAGCAGTTACTTACTGGTGGGGGGGGTCAATGAGCAGTTCTTC,CASSYLLVGGVNEQFF
TRBD1,-,TRBV5-1,TRBJ2-3,TGCGCCAGCAGCGGGGGACAGGGGCACACAGATACGCAGTATTTT,CASSGGQGHTDTQYF
-,-,TRBV18,TRBJ2-1,TGTGCCAGCTCACCACCTGAGTCTTACAATGAGCAGTTCTTC,CASSPPESYNEQFF
TRBD2,-,TRBV7-6,TRBJ2-3,TGTGCCAGCAGCTTGGGAGCGGGGGGGCGGACAGATACGCAGTATTTT,CASSLGAGGRTDTQYF
-,-,TRBV7-9,TRBJ2-7,TGTGCCAGCGGGATAACAGGGTACGAGCAGTACTTC,CASGITGYEQYF
TRBD1,once,TRBV7-6,TRBJ2-2,TGTGCCAGCAGCTTACGGGACAGCACCGGGGAGCTGTTTTTT,CASSLRDSTGELFF
TRBD2,-,TRBV7-8,TRBJ2-1,TGTGCCAGCAGCTTATCTTGGGACTACTACAATGAGCAGTTCTTC,CASSLSWDYYNEQFF
-,-,TRBV4-1,TRBJ2-7,TGCGCCAGCAACAGATTGGACCGCCGGGACTCGAACTACGAGCAGTACTTC,CASNRLDRRDSNYEQYF